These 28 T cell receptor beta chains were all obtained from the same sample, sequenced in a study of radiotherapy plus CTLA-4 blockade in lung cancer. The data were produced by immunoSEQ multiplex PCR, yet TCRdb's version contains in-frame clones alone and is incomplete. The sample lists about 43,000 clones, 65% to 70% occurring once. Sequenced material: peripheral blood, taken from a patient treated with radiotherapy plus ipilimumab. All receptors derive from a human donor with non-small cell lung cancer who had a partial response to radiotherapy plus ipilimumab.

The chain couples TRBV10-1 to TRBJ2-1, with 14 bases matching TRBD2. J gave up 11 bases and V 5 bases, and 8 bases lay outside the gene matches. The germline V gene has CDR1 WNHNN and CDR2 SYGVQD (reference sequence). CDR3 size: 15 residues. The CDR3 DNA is TGCGCCAGCAGTCAAGGACTAGCGGGAGGTCTGCAGCAGTTCTTC. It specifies CASSQGLAGGLQQFF.

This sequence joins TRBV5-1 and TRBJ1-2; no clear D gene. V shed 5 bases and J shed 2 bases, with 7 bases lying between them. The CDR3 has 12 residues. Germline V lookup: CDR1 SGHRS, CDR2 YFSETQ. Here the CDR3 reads CASRTDNYGYTF. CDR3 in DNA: TGCGCCAGCAGAACAGACAACTATGGCTACACCTTC.

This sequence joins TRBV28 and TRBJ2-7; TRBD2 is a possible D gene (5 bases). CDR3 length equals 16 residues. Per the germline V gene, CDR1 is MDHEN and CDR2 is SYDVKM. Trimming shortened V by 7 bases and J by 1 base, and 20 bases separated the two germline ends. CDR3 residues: CASNHPRDGRSYEQYF. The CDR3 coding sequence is TGTGCCAGCAATCACCCCCGGGATGGTAGGTCCTACGAGCAGTACTTC.

CDR3 sequence (DNA): TGTGCCAGCAGCCCCCAGGCCCGAGGGGAAGCTTTCTTT. Protein: CASSPQARGEAFF. J is TRBJ1-1 and V is TRBV5-6; no definite D call. Germline V gene data show CDR1 as SGHDT and CDR2 as YYEEEE. There are 13 residues in the CDR3. Trimming removed 4 bases at V and 8 bases at J, with 15 bases between. Filled out from reference TRBV5-6 and TRBJ1-1, the complete variable domain reads DAGVTQSPTHLIKTRGQQVTLRCSPKSGHDTVSWYQQALGQGPQFIFQYYEEEERQRGNFPDRFSGHQFPNYSSELNVNALLLGDSALYLCASSPQARGEAFFGQGTRLTVV.

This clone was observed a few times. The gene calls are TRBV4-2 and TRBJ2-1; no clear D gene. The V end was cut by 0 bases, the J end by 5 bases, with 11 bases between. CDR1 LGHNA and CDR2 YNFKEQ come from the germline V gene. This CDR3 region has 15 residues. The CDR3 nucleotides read TGTGCCAGCAGCCAAGACGATAGTGTCCACAATGAGCAGTTCTTC. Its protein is CASSQDDSVHNEQFF.

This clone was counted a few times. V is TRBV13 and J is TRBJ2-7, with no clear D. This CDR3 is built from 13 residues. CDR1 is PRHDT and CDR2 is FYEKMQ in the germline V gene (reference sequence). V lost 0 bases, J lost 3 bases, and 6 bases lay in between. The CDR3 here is CASSLGGNYEQYF. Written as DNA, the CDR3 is TGTGCCAGCAGCTTAGGTGGCAACTACGAGCAGTACTTC.

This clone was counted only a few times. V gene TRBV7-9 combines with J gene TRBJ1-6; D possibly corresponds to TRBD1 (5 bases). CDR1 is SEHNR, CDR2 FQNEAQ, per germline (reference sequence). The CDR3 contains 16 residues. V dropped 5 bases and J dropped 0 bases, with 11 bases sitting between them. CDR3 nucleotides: TGTGCCAGCAGCGTGACAGAGCTCTCCTATAATTCACCCCTCCACTTT. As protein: CASSVTELSYNSPLHF.

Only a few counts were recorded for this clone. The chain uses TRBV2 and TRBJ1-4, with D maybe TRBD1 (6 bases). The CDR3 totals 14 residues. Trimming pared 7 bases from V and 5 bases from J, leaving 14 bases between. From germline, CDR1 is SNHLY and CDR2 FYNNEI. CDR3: CASIPGTRNEKLFF. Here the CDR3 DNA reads TGTGCCAGCATCCCCGGGACAAGGAATGAAAAACTGTTTTTT.

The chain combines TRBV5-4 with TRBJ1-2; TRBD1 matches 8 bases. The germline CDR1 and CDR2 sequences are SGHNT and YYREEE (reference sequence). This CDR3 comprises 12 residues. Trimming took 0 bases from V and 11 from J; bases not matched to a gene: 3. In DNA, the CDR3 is TGTGCCAGCAGCTTGGCGGACAGGGTTTACACCTTC. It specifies CASSLADRVYTF.

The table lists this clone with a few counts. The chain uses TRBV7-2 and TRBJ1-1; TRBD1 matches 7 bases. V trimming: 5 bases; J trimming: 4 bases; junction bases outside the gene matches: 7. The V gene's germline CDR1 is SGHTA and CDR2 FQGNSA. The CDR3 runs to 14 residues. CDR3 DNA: TGTGCCAGCAGCGTACACAGGGGCGGCACTGAAGCTTTCTTT. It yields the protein CASSVHRGGTEAFF.

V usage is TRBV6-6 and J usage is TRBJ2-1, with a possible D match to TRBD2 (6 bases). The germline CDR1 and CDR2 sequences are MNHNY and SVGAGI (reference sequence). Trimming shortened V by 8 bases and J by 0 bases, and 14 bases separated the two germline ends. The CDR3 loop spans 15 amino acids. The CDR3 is CASYSSGGSYNEQFF. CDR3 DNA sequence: TGTGCCAGCTATTCCTCCGGGGGCTCCTACAATGAGCAGTTCTTC.

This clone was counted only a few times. Here the CDR3 DNA reads TGCAGCGTCCGTGAGCCTAGCACAGATACGCAGTATTTT. This sequence encodes CSVREPSTDTQYF. The genes are TRBV29-1 and TRBJ2-3, with D unresolved. Trimming stripped 6 bases from V and 0 bases from J, with 10 bases between. The CDR3 contains 13 residues. Germline CDR1 and CDR2: SQVTM and ANQGSEA.

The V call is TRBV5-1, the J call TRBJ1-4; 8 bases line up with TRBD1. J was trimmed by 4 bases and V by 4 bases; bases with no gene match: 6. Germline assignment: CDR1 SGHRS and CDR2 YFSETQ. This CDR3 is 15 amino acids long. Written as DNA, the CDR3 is TGCGCCAGCAGCGAGCAGGGGGCGGTTAATGAAAAACTGTTTTTT. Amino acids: CASSEQGAVNEKLFF.

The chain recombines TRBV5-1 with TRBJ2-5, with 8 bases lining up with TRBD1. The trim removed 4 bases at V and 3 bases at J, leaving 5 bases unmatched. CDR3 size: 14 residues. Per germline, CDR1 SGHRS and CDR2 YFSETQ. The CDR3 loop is CASSTGQAEETQYF. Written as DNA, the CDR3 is TGCGCCAGCAGCACGGGACAGGCCGAAGAGACCCAGTACTTC.

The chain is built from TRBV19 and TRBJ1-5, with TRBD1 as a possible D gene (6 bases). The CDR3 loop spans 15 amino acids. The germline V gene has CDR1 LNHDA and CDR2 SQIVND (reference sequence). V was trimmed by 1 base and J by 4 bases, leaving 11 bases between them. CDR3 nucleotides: TGTGCCAGTAGTATAGGGCGACAGGAGAATCAGCCCCAGCATTTT. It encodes CASSIGRQENQPQHF.

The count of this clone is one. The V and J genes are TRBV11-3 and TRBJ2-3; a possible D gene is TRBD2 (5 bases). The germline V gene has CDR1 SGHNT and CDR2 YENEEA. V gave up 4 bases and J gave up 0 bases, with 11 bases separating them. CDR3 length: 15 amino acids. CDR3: CASSSRGGSTDTQYF. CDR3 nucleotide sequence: TGTGCCAGCAGCTCGCGCGGAGGTAGCACAGATACGCAGTATTTT.

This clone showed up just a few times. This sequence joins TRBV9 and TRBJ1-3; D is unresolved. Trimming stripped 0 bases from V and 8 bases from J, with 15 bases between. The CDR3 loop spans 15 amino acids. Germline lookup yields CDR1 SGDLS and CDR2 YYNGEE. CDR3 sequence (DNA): TGTGCCAGCAGCGTAGGAGCCACCCGACTCGACACCATATATTTT. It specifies CASSVGATRLDTIYF. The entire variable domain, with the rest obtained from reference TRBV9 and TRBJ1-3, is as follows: DSGVTQTPKHLITATGQRVTLRCSPRSGDLSVYWYQQSLDQGLQFLIQYYNGEERAKGNILERFSAQQFPDLHSELNLSSLELGDSALYFCASSVGATRLDTIYFGEGSWLTVV.

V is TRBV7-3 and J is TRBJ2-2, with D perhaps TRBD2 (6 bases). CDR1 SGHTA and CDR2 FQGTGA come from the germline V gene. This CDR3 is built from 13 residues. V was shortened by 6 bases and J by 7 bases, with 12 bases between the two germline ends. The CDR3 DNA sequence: TGTGCCAGCAGTGTCAAAGCGGGCGGGGAGCTGTTTTTT. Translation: CASSVKAGGELFF.

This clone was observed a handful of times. This chain's CDR3 is CASSAVTGNEKLFF. CDR3 DNA: TGTGCCAGCAGCGCTGTGACAGGGAATGAAAAACTGTTTTTT. The chain combines TRBV11-2 with TRBJ1-4; 7 positions agree with TRBD1. Trimming at V came to 5 bases and at J to 5 bases, leaving 5 bases not matched to a gene. Germline V gives CDR1 SGHAT, CDR2 FQNNGV. The CDR3 is 14 residues long.

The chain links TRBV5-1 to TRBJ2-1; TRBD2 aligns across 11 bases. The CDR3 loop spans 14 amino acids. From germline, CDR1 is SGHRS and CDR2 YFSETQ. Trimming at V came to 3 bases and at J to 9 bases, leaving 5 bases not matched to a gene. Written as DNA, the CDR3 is TGCGCCAGCAGCTCCCTAGCGGGGGGTGGTGAGCAGTTCTTC. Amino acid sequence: CASSSLAGGGEQFF.

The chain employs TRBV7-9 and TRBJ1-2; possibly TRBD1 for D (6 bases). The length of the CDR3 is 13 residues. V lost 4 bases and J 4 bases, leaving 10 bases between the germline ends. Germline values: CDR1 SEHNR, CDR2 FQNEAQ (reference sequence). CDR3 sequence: CASSSGQLYGYTF. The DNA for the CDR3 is TGTGCCAGCAGCTCTGGACAGCTCTATGGCTACACCTTC.

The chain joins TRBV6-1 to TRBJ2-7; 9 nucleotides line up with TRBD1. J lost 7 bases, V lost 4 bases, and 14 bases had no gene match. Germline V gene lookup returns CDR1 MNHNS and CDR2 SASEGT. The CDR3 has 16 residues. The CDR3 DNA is TGTGCCAGCAGTGCACTATTACAGGGGGCGCAAGGGGAGCAGTACTTC. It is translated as CASSALLQGAQGEQYF.

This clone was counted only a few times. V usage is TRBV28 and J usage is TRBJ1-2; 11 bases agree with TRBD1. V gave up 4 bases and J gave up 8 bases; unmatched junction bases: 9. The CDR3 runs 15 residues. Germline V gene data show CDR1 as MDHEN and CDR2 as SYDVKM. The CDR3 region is CASSSTWTGGSGYTF. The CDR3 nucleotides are TGTGCCAGCAGTTCCACTTGGACAGGGGGCAGCGGCTACACCTTC.

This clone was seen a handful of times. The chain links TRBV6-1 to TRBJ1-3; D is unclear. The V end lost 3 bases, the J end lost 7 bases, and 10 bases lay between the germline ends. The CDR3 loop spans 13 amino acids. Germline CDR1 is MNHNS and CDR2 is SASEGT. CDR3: CASSEGRGNTIYF. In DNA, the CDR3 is TGTGCCAGCAGTGAGGGCCGCGGGAACACCATATATTTT.

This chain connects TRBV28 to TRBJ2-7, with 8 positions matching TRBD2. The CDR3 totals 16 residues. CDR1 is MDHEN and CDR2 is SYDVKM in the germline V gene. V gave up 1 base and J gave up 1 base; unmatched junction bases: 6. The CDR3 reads CASSLFGRARSYEQYF. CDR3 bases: TGTGCCAGCAGTTTATTCGGGAGGGCCAGATCCTACGAGCAGTACTTC. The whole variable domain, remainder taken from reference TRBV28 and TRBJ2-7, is DVKVTQSSRYLVKRTGEKVFLECVQDMDHENMFWYRQDPGLGLRLIYFSYDVKMKEKGDIPEGYSVSREKKERFSLILESASTNQTSMYLCASSLFGRARSYEQYFGPGTRLTVT.

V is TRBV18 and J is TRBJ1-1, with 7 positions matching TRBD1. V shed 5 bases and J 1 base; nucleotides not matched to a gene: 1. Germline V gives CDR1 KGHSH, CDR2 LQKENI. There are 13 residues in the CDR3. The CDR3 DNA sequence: TGTGCCAGCTCAAGACAGGGGAACACTGAAGCTTTCTTT. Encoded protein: CASSRQGNTEAFF.

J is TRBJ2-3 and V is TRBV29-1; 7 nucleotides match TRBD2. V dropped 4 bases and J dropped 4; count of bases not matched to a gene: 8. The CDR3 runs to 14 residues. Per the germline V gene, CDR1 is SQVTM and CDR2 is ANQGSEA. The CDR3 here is CSVVGGSVADTQYF. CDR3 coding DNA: TGCAGCGTTGTGGGGGGGAGCGTCGCAGATACGCAGTATTTT.

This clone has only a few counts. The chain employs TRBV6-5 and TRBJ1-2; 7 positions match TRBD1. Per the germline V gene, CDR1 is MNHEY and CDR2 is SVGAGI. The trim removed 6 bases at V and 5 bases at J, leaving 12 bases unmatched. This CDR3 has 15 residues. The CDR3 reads CASSEAAGQIYGYTF. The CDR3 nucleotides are TGTGCCAGCAGCGAGGCTGCGGGACAGATTTATGGCTACACCTTC.